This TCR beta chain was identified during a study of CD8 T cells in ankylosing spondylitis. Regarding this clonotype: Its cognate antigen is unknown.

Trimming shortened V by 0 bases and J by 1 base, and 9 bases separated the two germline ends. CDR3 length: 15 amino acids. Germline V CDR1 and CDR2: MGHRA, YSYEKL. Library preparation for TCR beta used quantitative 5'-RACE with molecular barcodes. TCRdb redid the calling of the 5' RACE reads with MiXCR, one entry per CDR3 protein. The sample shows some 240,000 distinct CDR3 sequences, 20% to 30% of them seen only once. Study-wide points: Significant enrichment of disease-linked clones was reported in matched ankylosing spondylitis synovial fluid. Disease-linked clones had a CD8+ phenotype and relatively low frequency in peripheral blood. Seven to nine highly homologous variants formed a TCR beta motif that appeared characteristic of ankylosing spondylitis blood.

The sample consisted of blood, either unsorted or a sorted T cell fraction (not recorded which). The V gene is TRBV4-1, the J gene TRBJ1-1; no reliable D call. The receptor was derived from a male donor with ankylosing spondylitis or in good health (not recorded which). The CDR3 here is CASSQEGKRNTEAFF. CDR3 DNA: TGCGCCAGCAGCCAAGAGGGGAAGCGGAACACTGAAGCTTTCTTT.